This TCR beta chain was observed in a study of shared clonotypes between healthy human individuals. Sequencing used immunoSEQ multiplex PCR; TCRdb keeps in-frame clones, though not all of them. In the table there are some 2,100,000 clones, 85% to 95% of which are singletons. CD45RO-negative CD8 cells positively selected for CCR7 made up the naive population, which excluded terminally differentiated effector memory CD45RA+ cells. The source material was naive CD8+ T cells from PBMCs. This sequence originates from a man younger than 30 in good health. Some clones in this sample may be carry-over from other donors' samples.

CDR3 nucleotides: TGTGCCAGCAGCTTAAGGGGCAGGGGGCATGTGGCAGATACGCAGTATTTT. Its protein product is CASSLRGRGHVADTQYF. The chain has TRBV7-3 and TRBJ2-3; 8 nucleotides agree with TRBD1. Germline V gene sequence: CDR1 SGHTA, CDR2 FQGTGA. V gave up 1 base and J gave up 4 bases; unmatched junction bases: 10. CDR3 length: 17 residues.